This entry is about one T cell receptor (beta chain). Libraries were prepared by immunoSEQ multiplex PCR; TCRdb keeps only in-frame clonotypes and omits some of them. The profile shows some 4,100 clones, roughly 87% of them singletons. This CDR3 comprises 14 residues. Between the trimmed V and J ends, which lost 4 bases and 2 bases, there was a span of 10 bases. CDR1 and CDR2 (germline): SGHTA, FQGTGA. This sample was taken from a study of tumor T cells in aggressive B-cell lymphoma. The rearrangement uses TRBV7-3 and TRBJ2-3; possible D gene TRBD2, 5 bases. The sample taken for sequencing was tumor tissue. This TCR derives from an adult with diffuse large B cell lymphoma. The CDR3 bases are TGTGCCAGCAGCTCCGGACTGGCCACAGATACGCAGTATTTT. As protein: CASSSGLATDTQYF.